Listed here are 10 T cell receptor beta chains from one sample, sequenced in a study of response to subunit inactivated influenza vaccine. TCRdb independently ran MiXCR on the RT-PCR reads; one entry per CDR3 protein. The sample carries 650,000 to 800,000 distinct CDR3 sequences, more than 11% recorded once. Sample: PBMCs from blood, taken around 14 days before vaccination. The receptors here all came from a man aged 45-60 years who received an inactivated influenza vaccine.

The chain couples TRBV9 to TRBJ2-1; the match to TRBD1 covers 9 bases. The V gene end was trimmed by 4 bases and the J gene end by 0 bases; junction bases not matched to a gene: 5. The CDR3 length is 16 residues. Looked up from germline, CDR1 is SGDLS and CDR2 is YYNGEE. DNA for the CDR3: TGTGCCAGCAGCCCACAGGGGGCCTACTCCTACAATGAGCAGTTCTTC. Protein sequence: CASSPQGAYSYNEQFF.

The rearrangement links TRBV6-2 or TRBV6-3 to TRBJ2-4, with a possible D match to TRBD2 (6 bases). CDR3 length: 15 amino acids. V lost 4 bases to trimming and J lost 0 bases, with 10 bases between them. The germline V gene has CDR1 MNHEY and CDR2 SVGEGT. This CDR3 is CASSFGRGAKNIQYF. CDR3 nucleotide sequence: TGTGCCAGCAGTTTTGGGCGGGGAGCCAAAAACATTCAGTACTTC.

The chain recombines TRBV27 with TRBJ2-5; D is perhaps TRBD1 (6 bases). Between the trimmed V and J ends, which lost 0 bases and 7 bases, there was a span of 21 bases. Germline CDR1 and CDR2: MNHEY and SMNVEV (reference sequence). The CDR3 extends over 17 amino acids. The CDR3 coding sequence is TGTGCCAGCAGTTTATCCCGCGCAACAGGGAAATTCGGGACCCAGTACTTC. Residues: CASSLSRATGKFGTQYF.

The sample holds a few counts of this clonotype. V is TRBV12-3 or TRBV12-4 and J is TRBJ1-6; TRBD1 aligns across 7 bases. Germline trimming cut 5 bases from V and 7 bases from J; bases unmatched to any gene: 5. The CDR3 runs 14 residues. The CDR3 region has the DNA TGTGCCAGCAGTAGCACAGGGGACAATTCACCCCTCCACTTT. Amino acids: CASSSTGDNSPLHF.

This clonotype appeared many times. The gene calls are TRBV20-1 and TRBJ2-1, with TRBD2 matching 9 bases. This CDR3 has 13 residues. Germline V gives CDR1 DFQATT, CDR2 SNEGSKA (reference sequence). The V and J ends lost 4 bases and 3 bases, in that order; junction bases with no gene match: 1. The CDR3 nucleotides are TGCAGTGCTATAGCGGGGGTCTACAATGAGCAGTTCTTC. Translated: CSAIAGVYNEQFF.

This clonotype was recorded at least ten times. This chain joins TRBV27 and TRBJ2-2; 7 bases are shared with TRBD1. Germline assignment: CDR1 MNHEY and CDR2 SMNVEV (reference sequence). The length of the CDR3 is 14 residues. Germline trimming cut 0 bases from V and 9 bases from J; bases unmatched to any gene: 4. CDR3 loop: CASSLSRQGWELFF. The CDR3 nucleotides read TGTGCCAGCAGTTTATCGAGACAGGGTTGGGAGCTGTTTTTT.

This clonotype turned up a few times. This chain uses TRBV27 with TRBJ2-4; 9 nucleotides line up with TRBD1. Germline V CDR1 and CDR2: MNHEY, SMNVEV (reference sequence). The CDR3 is 16 amino acids. Trimming cost V 2 bases and J 1 base; bases outside gene matches: 3. CDR3 sequence reads: CASSLNRGLAKNIQYF. The CDR3 DNA reads TGTGCCAGCAGTTTAAACAGGGGGCTGGCCAAAAACATTCAGTACTTC.

This clonotype was picked up many times. The rearrangement joins TRBV3-1 to TRBJ1-6; 7 nucleotides match TRBD1. The CDR3 is 15 residues long. Germline V gene lookup returns CDR1 LGHDT and CDR2 YNNKEL (reference sequence). J was trimmed by 2 bases and V by 6 bases; bases with no gene match: 4. The CDR3 loop is CASRATGAYNSPLHF. CDR3 DNA: TGTGCCAGCAGAGCAACAGGGGCCTATAATTCACCCCTCCACTTT.

There are a few counts of this clonotype. The chain carries TRBV10-3 and TRBJ2-5; no clear D gene. Looked up from germline, CDR1 is ENHRY and CDR2 is SYGVKD. CDR3 length equals 12 residues. V shed 8 bases and J shed 2 bases, with 9 bases lying between them. CDR3 amino acids: CAIAGGQETQYF. The DNA for the CDR3 is TGTGCCATCGCTGGCGGTCAAGAGACCCAGTACTTC.

There are many counts of this clonotype. The chain has TRBV27 and TRBJ2-2; 11 positions agree with TRBD1. Germline V lookup: CDR1 MNHEY, CDR2 SMNVEV (reference sequence). V shed 6 bases, J shed 9 bases, and the junction held 12 bases outside the gene matches. The CDR3 has 16 residues. As DNA, the CDR3 is TGTGCCAGCAGCCCTGGACAGGGGGCTGTGAGTCGGGAGCTGTTTTTT. Translated, it gives CASSPGQGAVSRELFF.